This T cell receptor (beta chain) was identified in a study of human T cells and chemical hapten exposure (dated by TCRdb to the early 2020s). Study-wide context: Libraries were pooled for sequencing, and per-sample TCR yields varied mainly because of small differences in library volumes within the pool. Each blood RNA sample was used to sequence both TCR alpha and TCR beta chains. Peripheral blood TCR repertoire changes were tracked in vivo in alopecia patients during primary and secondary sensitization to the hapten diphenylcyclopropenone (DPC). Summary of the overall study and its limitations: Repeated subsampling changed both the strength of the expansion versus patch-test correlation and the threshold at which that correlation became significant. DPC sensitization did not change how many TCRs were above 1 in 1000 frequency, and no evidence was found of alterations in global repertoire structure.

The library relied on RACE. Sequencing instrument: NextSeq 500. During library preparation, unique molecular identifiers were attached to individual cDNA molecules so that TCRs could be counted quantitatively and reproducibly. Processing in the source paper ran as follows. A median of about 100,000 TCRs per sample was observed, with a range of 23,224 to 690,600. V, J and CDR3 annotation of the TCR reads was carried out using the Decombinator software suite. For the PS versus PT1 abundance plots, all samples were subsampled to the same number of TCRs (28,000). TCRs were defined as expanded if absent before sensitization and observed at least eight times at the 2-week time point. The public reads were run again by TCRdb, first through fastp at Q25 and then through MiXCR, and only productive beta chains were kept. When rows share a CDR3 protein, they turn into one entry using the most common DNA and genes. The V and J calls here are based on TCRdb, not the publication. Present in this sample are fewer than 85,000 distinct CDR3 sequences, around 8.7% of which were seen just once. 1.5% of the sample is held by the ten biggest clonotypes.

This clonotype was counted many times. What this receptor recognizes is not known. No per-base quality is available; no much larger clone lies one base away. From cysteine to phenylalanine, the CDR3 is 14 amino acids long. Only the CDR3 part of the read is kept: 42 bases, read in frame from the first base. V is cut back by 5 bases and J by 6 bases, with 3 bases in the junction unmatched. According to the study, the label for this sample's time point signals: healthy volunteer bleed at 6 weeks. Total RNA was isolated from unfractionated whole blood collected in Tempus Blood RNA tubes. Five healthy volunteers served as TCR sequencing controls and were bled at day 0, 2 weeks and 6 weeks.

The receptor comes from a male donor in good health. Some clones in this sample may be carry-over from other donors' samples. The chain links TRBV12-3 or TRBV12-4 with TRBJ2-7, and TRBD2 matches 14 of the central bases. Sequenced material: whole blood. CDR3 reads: CASSRTSGRFEQYF. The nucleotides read TGTGCCAGCAGTAGGACTAGCGGGAGGTTCGAGCAGTACTTC.